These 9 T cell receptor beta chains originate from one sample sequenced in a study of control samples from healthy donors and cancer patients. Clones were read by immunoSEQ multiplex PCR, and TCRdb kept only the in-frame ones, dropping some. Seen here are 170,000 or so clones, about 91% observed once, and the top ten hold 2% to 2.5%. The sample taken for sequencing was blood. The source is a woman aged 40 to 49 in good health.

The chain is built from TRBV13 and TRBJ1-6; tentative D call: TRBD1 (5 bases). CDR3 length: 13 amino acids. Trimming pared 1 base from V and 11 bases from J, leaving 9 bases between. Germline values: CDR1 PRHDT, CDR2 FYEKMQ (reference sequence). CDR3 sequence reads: CASSLEGVTPLHF. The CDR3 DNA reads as TGTGCCAGCAGCTTAGAAGGGGTGACACCCCTCCACTTT.

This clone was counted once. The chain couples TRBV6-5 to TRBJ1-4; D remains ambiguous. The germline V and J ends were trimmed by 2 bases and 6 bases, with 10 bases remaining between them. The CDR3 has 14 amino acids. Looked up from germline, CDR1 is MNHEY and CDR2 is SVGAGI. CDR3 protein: CASSYVSEDEKLFF. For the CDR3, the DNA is TGTGCCAGCAGTTACGTTTCCGAAGATGAAAAACTGTTTTTT.

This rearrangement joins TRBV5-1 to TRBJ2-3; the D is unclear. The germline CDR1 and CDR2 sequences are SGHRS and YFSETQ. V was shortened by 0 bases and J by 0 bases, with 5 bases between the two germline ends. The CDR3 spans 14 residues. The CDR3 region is CASSLASSTDTQYF. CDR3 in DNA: TGCGCCAGCAGCTTGGCCTCAAGCACAGATACGCAGTATTTT.

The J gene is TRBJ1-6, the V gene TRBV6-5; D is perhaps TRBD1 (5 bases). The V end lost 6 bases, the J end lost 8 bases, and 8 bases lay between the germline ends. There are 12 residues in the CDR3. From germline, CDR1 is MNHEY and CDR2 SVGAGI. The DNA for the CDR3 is TGTGCCAGCAGCCTCAGGGATTCACCCCTCCACTTT. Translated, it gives CASSLRDSPLHF.

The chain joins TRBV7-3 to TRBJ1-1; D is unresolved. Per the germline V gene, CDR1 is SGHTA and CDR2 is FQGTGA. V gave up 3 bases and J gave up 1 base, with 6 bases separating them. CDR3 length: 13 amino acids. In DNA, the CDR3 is TGTGCCAGCAGCTTCCAGGAGAACACTGAAGCTTTCTTT. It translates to CASSFQENTEAFF.

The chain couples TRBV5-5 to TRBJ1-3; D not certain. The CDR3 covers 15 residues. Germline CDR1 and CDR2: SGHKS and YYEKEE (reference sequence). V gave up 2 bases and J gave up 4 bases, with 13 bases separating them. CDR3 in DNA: TGTGCCAGCAGCTTTACCGGACCAGGAGGAAACACCATATATTTT. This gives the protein CASSFTGPGGNTIYF. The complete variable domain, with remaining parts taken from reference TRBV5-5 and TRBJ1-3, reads DAGVTQSPTHLIKTRGQQVTLRCSPISGHKSVSWYQQVLGQGPQFIFQYYEKEERGRGNFPDRFSARQFPNYSSELNVNALLLGDSALYLCASSFTGPGGNTIYFGEGSWLTVV.

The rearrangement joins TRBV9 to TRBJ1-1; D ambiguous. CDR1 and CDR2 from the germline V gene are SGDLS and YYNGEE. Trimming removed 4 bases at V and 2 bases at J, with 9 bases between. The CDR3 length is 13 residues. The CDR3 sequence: CASSSGGNTEAFF. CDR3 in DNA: TGTGCCAGCAGCTCCGGTGGAAACACTGAAGCTTTCTTT. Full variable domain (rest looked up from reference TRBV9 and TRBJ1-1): DSGVTQTPKHLITATGQRVTLRCSPRSGDLSVYWYQQSLDQGLQFLIQYYNGEERAKGNILERFSAQQFPDLHSELNLSSLELGDSALYFCASSSGGNTEAFFGQGTRLTVV.

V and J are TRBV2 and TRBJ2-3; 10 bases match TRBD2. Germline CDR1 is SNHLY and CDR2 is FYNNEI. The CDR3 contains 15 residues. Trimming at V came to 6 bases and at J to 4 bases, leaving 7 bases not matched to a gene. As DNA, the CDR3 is TGTGCCAGCAGGGCGACTAGCGGGCGCTCAGATACGCAGTATTTT. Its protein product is CASRATSGRSDTQYF.

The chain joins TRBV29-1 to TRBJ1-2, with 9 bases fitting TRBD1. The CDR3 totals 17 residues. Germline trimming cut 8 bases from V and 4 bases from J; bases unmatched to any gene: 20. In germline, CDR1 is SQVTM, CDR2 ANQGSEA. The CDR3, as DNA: TGCAGCTCCGTCGGATCCGGGACAGGGACCAGTAGCTATGGCTACACCTTC. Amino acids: CSSVGSGTGTSSYGYTF.